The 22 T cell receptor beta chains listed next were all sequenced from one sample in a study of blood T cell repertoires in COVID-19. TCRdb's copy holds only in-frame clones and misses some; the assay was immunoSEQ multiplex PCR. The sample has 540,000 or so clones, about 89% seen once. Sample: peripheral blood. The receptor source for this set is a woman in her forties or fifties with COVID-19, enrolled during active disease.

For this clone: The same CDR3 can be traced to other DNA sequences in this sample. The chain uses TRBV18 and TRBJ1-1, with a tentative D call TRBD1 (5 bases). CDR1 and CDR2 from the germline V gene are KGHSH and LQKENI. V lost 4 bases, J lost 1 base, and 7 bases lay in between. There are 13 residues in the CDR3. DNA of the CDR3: TGTGCCAGCTCACGAACAGGGAACACTGAAGCTTTCTTT. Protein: CASSRTGNTEAFF.

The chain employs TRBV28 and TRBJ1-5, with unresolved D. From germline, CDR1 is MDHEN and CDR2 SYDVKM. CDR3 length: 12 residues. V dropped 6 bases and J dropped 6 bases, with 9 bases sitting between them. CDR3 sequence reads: CASRTSGQPQHF. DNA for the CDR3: TGTGCCAGCAGGACCAGCGGTCAGCCCCAGCATTTT.

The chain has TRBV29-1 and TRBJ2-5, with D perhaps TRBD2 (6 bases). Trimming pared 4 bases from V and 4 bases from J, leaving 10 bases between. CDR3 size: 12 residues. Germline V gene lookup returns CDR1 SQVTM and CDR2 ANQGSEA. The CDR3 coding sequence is TGCAGCGTTGGGCGGGGAAGAGAGACCCAGTACTTC. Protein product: CSVGRGRETQYF.

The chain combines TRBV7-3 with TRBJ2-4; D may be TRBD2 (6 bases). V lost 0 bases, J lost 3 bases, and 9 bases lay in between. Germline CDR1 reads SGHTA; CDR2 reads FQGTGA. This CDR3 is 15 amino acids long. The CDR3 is CASSLTGTVKNIQYF. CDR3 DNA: TGTGCCAGCAGCTTAACCGGGACTGTCAAAAACATTCAGTACTTC. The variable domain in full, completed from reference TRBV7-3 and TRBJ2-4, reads GAGVSQTPSNKVTEKGKYVELRCDPISGHTALYWYRQSLGQGPEFLIYFQGTGAADDSGLPNDRFFAVRPEGSVSTLKIQRTERGDSAVYLCASSLTGTVKNIQYFGAGTRLSVL.

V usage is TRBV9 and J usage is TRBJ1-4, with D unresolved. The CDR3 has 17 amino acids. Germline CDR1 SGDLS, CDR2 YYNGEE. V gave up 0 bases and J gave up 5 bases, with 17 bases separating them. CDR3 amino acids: CASSVDAEPLNNEKLFF. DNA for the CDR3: TGTGCCAGCAGCGTAGATGCCGAGCCCTTAAACAATGAAAAACTGTTTTTT.

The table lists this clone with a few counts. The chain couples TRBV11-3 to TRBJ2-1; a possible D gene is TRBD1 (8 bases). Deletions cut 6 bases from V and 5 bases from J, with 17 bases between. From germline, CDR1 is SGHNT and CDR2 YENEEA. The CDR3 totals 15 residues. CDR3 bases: TGTGCCAGCAGTCGGAGAACAGGGGGGGACAATGAGCAGTTCTTC. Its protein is CASSRRTGGDNEQFF.

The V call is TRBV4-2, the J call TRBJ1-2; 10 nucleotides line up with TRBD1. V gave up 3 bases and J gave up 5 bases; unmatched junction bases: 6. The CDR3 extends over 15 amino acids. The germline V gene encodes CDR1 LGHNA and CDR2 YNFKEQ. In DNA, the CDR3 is TGTGCCAGCAGCCAGGGGGACAGGGGATATTATGGCTACACCTTC. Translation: CASSQGDRGYYGYTF.

As DNA, the CDR3 is TGTGCCAGCAGCTCCGGACAGGCCTCCTACGAGCAGTACTTC. It yields the protein CASSSGQASYEQYF. The chain uses TRBV5-4 and TRBJ2-7, with 7 bases that match TRBD1. This CDR3 contains 14 residues. Germline V gene sequence: CDR1 SGHNT, CDR2 YYREEE (reference sequence). Losses at the gene ends were 3 bases for V and 0 bases for J; bases not matched to a gene: 3.

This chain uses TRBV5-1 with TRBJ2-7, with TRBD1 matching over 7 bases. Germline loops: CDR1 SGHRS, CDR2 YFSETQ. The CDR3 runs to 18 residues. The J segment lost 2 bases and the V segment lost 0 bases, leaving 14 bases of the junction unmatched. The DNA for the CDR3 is TGCGCCAGCAGCTTGGAGCACAGGGGAATTAATCCCCCCTACGAGCAGTACTTC. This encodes CASSLEHRGINPPYEQYF.

Here the CDR3 reads CATSRDRQPNQPQHF. Written as DNA, the CDR3 is TGTGCCACCAGCAGAGATAGACAGCCTAATCAGCCCCAGCATTTT. V usage is TRBV15 and J usage is TRBJ1-5; D possibly corresponds to TRBD1 (5 bases). The germline V gene has CDR1 LNHNV and CDR2 YYDKDF (reference sequence). This CDR3 has 15 amino acids. V lost 0 bases, J lost 4 bases, and 10 bases lay in between.

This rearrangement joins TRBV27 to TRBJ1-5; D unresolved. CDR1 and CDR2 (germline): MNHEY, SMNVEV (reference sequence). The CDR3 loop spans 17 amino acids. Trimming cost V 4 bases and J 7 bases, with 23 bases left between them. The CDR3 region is CASSSPPRVSIHQPQHF. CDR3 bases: TGTGCCAGCAGTTCTCCCCCCCGGGTCTCTATCCACCAGCCCCAGCATTTT.

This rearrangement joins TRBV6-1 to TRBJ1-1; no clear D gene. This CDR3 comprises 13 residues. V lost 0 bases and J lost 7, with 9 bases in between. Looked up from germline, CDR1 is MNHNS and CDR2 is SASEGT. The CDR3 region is CASSEAKIREAFF. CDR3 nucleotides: TGTGCCAGCAGTGAAGCAAAAATTCGTGAAGCTTTCTTT.

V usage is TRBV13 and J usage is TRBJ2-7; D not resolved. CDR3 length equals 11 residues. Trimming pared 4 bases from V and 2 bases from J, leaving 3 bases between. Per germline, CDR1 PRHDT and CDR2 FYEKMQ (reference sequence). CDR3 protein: CASSSAYEQYF. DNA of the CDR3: TGTGCCAGCAGCTCGGCCTACGAGCAGTACTTC. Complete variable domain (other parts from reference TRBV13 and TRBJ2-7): AAGVIQSPRHLIKEKRETATLKCYPIPRHDTVYWYQQGPGQDPQFLISFYEKMQSDKGSIPDRFSAQQFSDYHSELNMSSLELGDSALYFCASSSAYEQYFGPGTRLTVT.

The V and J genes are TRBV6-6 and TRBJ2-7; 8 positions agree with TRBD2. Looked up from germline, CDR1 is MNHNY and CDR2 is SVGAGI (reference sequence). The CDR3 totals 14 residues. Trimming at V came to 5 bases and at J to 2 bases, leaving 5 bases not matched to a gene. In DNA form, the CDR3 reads TGTGCCAGCAGTCTAGCGGGTGCCCCCTACGAGCAGTACTTC. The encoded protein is CASSLAGAPYEQYF.

The CDR3 sequence: CASSKADMARIGYTF. In DNA, the CDR3 is TGTGCCAGTAGTAAGGCGGATATGGCCAGAATTGGCTACACCTTC. This chain joins TRBV19 and TRBJ1-2; D gene unclear. Germline lookup yields CDR1 LNHDA and CDR2 SQIVND (reference sequence). This CDR3 spans 15 amino acids. Trimming stripped 4 bases from V and 7 bases from J, with 19 bases between.

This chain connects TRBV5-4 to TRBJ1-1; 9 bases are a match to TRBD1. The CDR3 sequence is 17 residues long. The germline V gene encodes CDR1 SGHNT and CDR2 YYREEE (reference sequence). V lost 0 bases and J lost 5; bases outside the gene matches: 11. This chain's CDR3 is CASSLGGQGLMRTEAFF. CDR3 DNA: TGTGCCAGCAGCTTGGGGGGACAGGGTCTTATGCGGACTGAAGCTTTCTTT. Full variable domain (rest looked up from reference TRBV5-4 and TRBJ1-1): ETGVTQSPTHLIKTRGQQVTLRCSSQSGHNTVSWYQQALGQGPQFIFQYYREEENGRGNFPPRFSGLQFPNYSSELNVNALELDDSALYLCASSLGGQGLMRTEAFFGQGTRLTVV.

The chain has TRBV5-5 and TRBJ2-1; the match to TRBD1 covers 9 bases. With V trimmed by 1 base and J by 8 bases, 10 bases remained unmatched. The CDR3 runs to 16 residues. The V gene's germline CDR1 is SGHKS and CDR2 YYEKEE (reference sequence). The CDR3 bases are TGTGCCAGCAGCTTGATCCGGACAGGGGACGGTGATGAGCAGTTCTTC. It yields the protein CASSLIRTGDGDEQFF.

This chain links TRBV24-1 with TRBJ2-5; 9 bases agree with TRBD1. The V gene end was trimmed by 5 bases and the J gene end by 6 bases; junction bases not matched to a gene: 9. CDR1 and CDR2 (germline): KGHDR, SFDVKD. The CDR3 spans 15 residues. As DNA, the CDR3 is TGTGCCACCAGTGGAGGGGGACAGGGTGGGAAGACCCAGTACTTC. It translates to CATSGGGQGGKTQYF.

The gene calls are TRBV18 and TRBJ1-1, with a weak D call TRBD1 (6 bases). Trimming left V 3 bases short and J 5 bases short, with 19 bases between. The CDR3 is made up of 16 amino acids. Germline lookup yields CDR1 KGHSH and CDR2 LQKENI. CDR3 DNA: TGTGCCAGCTCACCCCAGGGGCTGGCCTCGGGGACTGAAGCTTTCTTT. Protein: CASSPQGLASGTEAFF.

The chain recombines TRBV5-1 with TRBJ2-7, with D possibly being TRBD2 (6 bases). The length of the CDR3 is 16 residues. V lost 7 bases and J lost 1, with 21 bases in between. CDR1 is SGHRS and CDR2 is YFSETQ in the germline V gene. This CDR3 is CASSPSGTSISYEQYF. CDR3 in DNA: TGCGCCAGCTCCCCGTCGGGGACTTCCATATCCTACGAGCAGTACTTC.

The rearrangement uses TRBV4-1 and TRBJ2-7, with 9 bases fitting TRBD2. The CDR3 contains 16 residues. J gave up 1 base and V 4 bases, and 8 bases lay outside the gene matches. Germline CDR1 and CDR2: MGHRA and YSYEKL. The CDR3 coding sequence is TGCGCCAGCAGCCCCAAGCCCCTAGCGGGGTCCTACGAGCAGTACTTC. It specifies CASSPKPLAGSYEQYF.

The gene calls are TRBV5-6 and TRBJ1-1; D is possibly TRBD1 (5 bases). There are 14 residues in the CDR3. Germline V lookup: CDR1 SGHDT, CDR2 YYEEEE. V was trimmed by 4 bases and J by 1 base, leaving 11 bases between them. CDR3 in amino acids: CASSPARGNTEAFF. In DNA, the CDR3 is TGTGCCAGCAGCCCAGCAAGGGGGAACACTGAAGCTTTCTTT.